Included here is one T cell receptor beta chain sequence, with context. The antigen is not known. Profiled with immunoSEQ multiplex PCR; TCRdb holds only in-frame clones, not every one. The sample has over 85,000 clones; 75% to 90% are singletons. Per germline, CDR1 DFQATT and CDR2 SNEGSKA (reference sequence). This CDR3 has 11 amino acids. Trimming took 1 base from V and 6 from J, leaving 6 bases between them. This entry is derived from a study of T cell responses to AZD1222 COVID-19 vaccine. General study findings and limits: Most donors were white British and more were female, and clonal diversity was possibly underestimated. Scientists sampled the repertoires only once the peak T cell response had passed. Receipt of two AZD1222 doses was followed by a rise in Spike-specific TCR breadth and depth. Variant regions that are unmutated are reportedly the target of nearly half of spike-specific TCRs.

The receptor comes from an adult in good health. The rearrangement uses TRBV20-1 and TRBJ1-1; D is undetermined. The sample in question was peripheral blood, obtained on day 0 of AZD1222 vaccination. Here the CDR3 reads CSARVNSEAFF. The CDR3 DNA reads TGCAGTGCTAGAGTCAACTCTGAAGCTTTCTTT.